This T cell receptor (beta chain) was obtained from a study of control samples from healthy donors and cancer patients. Generated by immunoSEQ multiplex PCR, the TCRdb table keeps only in-frame clones and is missing some. The sample holds 100,000 to 150,000 clones, about 90% seen once. The germline V gene has CDR1 SGHRS and CDR2 YFSETQ. The CDR3 has 16 residues. J gave up 7 bases and V 0 bases, and 10 bases lay outside the gene matches. Sequencing was carried out using blood. The sequence was collected from a woman in her forties or fifties in good health. The chain carries TRBV5-1 and TRBJ2-1; 7 bases are a match to TRBD1. The DNA of the CDR3 is TGCGCCAGCAGCTTGGGAGGGGGCGACTATTGGAATGAGCAGTTCTTC. Its translation: CASSLGGGDYWNEQFF. The full variable domain, its missing parts supplied by reference TRBV5-1 and TRBJ2-1, is KAGVTQTPRYLIKTRGQQVTLSCSPISGHRSVSWYQQTPGQGLQFLFEYFSETQRNKGNFPGRFSGRQFSNSRSEMNVSTLELGDSALYLCASSLGGGDYWNEQFFGPGTRLTVL.